This TCR beta chain is from a study of graft-versus-host responses after intestinal transplantation (dated by TCRdb to 2020 to 2023). Study-level background: The transplants that recipients got were multivisceral, liver-intestinal, or isolated intestinal. Every recipient was given anti-thymocyte globulin induction, followed by 3 to 4 years of maintenance tacrolimus and steroids. After intestinal transplantation, graft-versus-host and host-versus-graft alloreactive T cell clones in the graft, circulation and bone marrow were tracked using bulk TCR-beta CDR3 sequencing. To identify alloreactive clones, pre-transplant mixed lymphocyte reaction products were sequenced and then compared with unstimulated pre-transplant donor and recipient T cells. Donor T cell macrochimerism was defined as a peak of at least 4% donor T cells among recipient peripheral blood mononuclear cells. Of the roughly 24 intestinal transplant recipients enrolled in the cohort, one of whom was a retransplant, a few patients without pretransplant specimens were excluded. Samples from a few later patients were sequenced in-house on an Illumina MiSeq with MiXCR processing rather than by the commercial service. Overall study outcomes, separate from this receptor: Peak levels of circulating GvH clones were associated with declines in HvG clones early after transplant. The relatively low number and heterogeneity of intestinal transplant patients limited the conclusions. GvH clones were detected in recipient bone marrow, and some appeared earlier in ileal mucosa or blood, consistent with an intestinal mucosal origin. High GvH to HvG T cell clonal ratios were observed in the allografts of patients with donor T cell macrochimerism.

From the cysteine through the phenylalanine, the CDR3 covers 13 amino acids. Only the CDR3 part of the read is kept: 39 bases, read in frame from the first base. CDR1 and CDR2 were assigned from the germline V gene as SGHDT and YYEEEE. V is cut by 3 bases and J by 1 base, and the space between the germline ends is 7 bases. About this clone itself: No antigen is known for it. The record has no base qualities; no much larger clone is one base away.

Receptor libraries were prepared by the immunoSEQ multiplex PCR assay. Adaptive Biotechnologies carried out high-throughput TCR-beta CDR3 sequencing of genomic DNA for most patients. Under the source paper's analysis protocol: Adaptive's ImmunoSEQ software supplied the TCR sequencing data for 15 to 20 patients, while MiXCR and VDJtools were used to process a few other patients. CDR3 nucleotide sequences shared between donor and recipient were removed because the origin of such sequences could not be assigned. To count as alloreactive, a clone needed at least 2-fold expansion over unstimulated cells and a minimum CFSE-low frequency of 0.002% (template counts) or 0.001% (read counts). A clone was considered mappable if detected in the sequenced pre-transplant spleen, lymph node, or MLR CFSE-low populations of the donor or recipient. The cumulative frequency of alloreactive clones was calculated as a percentage of all sequences, weighted by copy number. TCRdb's version of the immuneACCESS table is confined to in-frame rearrangements and falls short of the full clone set. An unresolved V gene accounts for under half of the shortfall where checked; the remainder is of unknown origin. The DNA was the basis for D and trimming; V, J and clone size are from that table. For this sample there are about 69,000 clones; around nine tenths appear just once. About 6.7% of the sample rests with the top ten.

After transplant, bone marrow was aspirated from the posterior iliac crest or from another site selected by the physician. This sequence originates from a human patient who received an intestinal transplant, so some T cells may come from the graft donor. The sequence links TRBV5-6 to TRBJ1-1; no D gene is confidently identified. Sample: bone marrow, taken around 730 days after intestinal transplantation. The nucleotides are TGTGCCAGCAGCTGGAAGAGGAACACTGAAGCTTTCTTT. It translates to CASSWKRNTEAFF.